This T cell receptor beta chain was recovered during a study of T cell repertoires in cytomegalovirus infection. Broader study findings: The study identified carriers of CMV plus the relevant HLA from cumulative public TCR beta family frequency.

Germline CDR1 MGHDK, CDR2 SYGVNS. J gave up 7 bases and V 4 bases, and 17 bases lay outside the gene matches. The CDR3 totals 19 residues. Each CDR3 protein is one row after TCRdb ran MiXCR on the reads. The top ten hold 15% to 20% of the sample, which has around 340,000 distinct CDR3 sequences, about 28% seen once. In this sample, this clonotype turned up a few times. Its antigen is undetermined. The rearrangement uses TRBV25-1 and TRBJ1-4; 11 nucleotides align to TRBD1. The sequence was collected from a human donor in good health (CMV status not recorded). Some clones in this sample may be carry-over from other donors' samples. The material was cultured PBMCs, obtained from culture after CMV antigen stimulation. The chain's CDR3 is CASSGVRDRGISLGEKLFF. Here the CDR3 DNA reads TGTGCCAGCAGTGGAGTCCGGGACAGGGGGATCTCGTTGGGTGAAAAACTGTTTTTT.